The present entry profiles one TCR beta chain with its context. This sample stems from a study of siplizumab effects on memory and regulatory T cells. Sequenced by immunoSEQ multiplex PCR; TCRdb stores in-frame clones only, minus some. The repertoire holds 90,000 to 95,000 clones, with approximately 93% as singletons. The V gene lost 5 bases and the J gene lost 0 bases, with 11 bases spanning the gap. The CDR3 totals 15 residues. Germline lookup yields CDR1 MNHEY and CDR2 SMNVEV (reference sequence). This sequence was found in a human donor in good health. This chain joins TRBV27 and TRBJ1-5; maybe TRBD1 (5 bases). Sequenced sample: CD8+ T cells sorted from blood. CDR3 sequence reads: CASSIRGGSNQPQHF. In DNA form, the CDR3 reads TGTGCCAGCAGTATCCGGGGGGGTAGCAATCAGCCCCAGCATTTT.